This T cell receptor beta chain is from a study of cytomegalovirus exposure and HLA in healthy donors (dated by TCRdb to 2016 to 2017). Some background on the complete study: According to an earlier analysis of several hundred of the donors, some 180 million T cells yielded over 90 million unique TCR beta sequences and approximately 300 Gb of sequence data. Typing coverage varied by locus: about 629-630 donors for A, B, C, DRB1 and DQB1; approximately 520 for DQA1; some 610 for DPA1; approximately 450 for DPB1. Rather than drawing on any new phenotypic data, the later analysis identified candidate immune exposures from TCR beta sequences and the way those sequences occurred across donors. Every discovery cohort repertoire had been produced on one sequencing platform. The study was designed to test whether signatures of past pathogen exposure could be identified by cataloging public T cell receptors. Because of strong linkage in the cohort, 4 to 6 DR-DQ haplotypes were treated as single units for association and clustering. HLA typing covered class I and class II loci at four-digit resolution. Approximately 310 gigabases of sequencing data and tens of millions of unique TCR sequences were included in an early release covering about 700 HLA-typed donors. In a later genetic analysis, genome-wide SNP genotypes for 398 of the 666 donors were used, and that subset was treated as a discovery cohort. The study used immunosequencing to profile the T cell repertoires of approximately 690 subjects and linked those repertoires to cytomegalovirus serostatus. Donor age, sex, ethnicity and CMV serostatus were compiled alongside the repertoire data. To decide whether each TCR beta V gene segment behaved as functional or pseudogenic, an earlier analysis of some 600 of the donors relied on high-throughput TCR beta sequencing. A later analysis re-examined previously published TCR beta repertoires from 610 or so donors and added high-resolution HLA genotyping to investigate patterns of TCR occurrence. Among the roughly 370 genotyped donors, around 81% belonged to the genetic ancestry cluster associated with self-reported Caucasian donors. To predict cytomegalovirus infection status, the study combined high-throughput TCR immunosequencing, statistical association of individual TCRs with disease status, and machine learning. On average, roughly 240,000 unique TCR beta nucleotide sequences were sequenced per donor among some 430 genotyped donors of the cohort, with roughly a sixth of those sequences being non-productive. Along with the roughly 670-subject first cohort, a separate validation cohort of around 110 different subjects was used. Results the study describes overall, beyond this receptor: Compared with equally common non-associated chains, HLA-associated TCR beta chains in a later analysis were more clonally expanded and had lower generation probabilities. When HLA alleles, especially DR and DQ, strongly co-occurred, TCR associations were difficult to assign to individual alleles. Specific HLA alleles were associated with 15,000 to 20,000 TCR beta sequences at a false discovery rate of 0.05 in a later analysis. An earlier analysis of approximately 500 of the donors showed that most TCR beta V segments appeared in productive rearrangements either about 90% or about 30% of the time, which broadly matched IMGT annotations. CMV serostatus was the only immune exposure information available for the cohort. A further reported finding was that TCR beta sequences accurately predicted the HLA-A and HLA-B alleles for most subjects in the first cohort. Compared with the roughly 670-donor mean, donors in an Asian-associated ancestry cluster had fewer N-insertions in productive TCRs, according to a later genetic analysis. A later analysis found that most CMV-associated TCR beta chains appeared HLA-restricted, with HLA associations seemingly driven largely by CMV exposure. The sequencing pipeline was judged likely to have produced a cluster of highly shared sequence variants as a technical artifact. While some public TCRs were present in many individuals, most TCR sequences turned up only very rarely across donors. A later analysis found that TCR association rates varied across HLA loci, with DRB1 alleles showing the most associated TCRs and HLA-C alleles the fewest. Linkage disequilibrium might explain the correlated functional status among segregating V segments, but an unknown experimental factor could not be ruled out. A total of 150 to 200 TCR beta chains were listed by the study as associated with cytomegalovirus. Because counts were too low, some 17 rarely observed V segments, including chromosome 9 orphons, were excluded from the earlier analysis of several hundred of the donors. The presence/absence analyses assumed that sequencing depth was roughly uniform across donors, and that assumption may not be true. Some IMGT-functional V segments, including TRBV6-2 and TRBV6-3, could not be distinguished by the 87-base-pair reads and were therefore excluded. It was suggested by the authors that the approach could potentially be generalized to other disease states and immunological phenotypes. Because some donors lacked HLA typing at each locus, the association tests relied only on the typed subset. Only TCR beta chains were sequenced in this cohort, and the absence of alpha or paired-chain data limited detectable features. The classifier was reported to diagnose cytomegalovirus status with high specificity and sensitivity in both the original and validation cohorts. In a later analysis, several top co-occurrence clusters were reported to appear linked to parvovirus B19, influenza, CMV and Epstein-Barr virus. Three of the identified cytomegalovirus-associated TCR beta chains were confirmed in vitro to be specific for cytomegalovirus antigens. A later genetic analysis associated a missense DCLRE1C variant with V-gene and J-gene trimming of TCR beta chains, and an independent cohort replicated the association.

Receptors were amplified or captured by the immunoSEQ multiplex PCR assay. The multiplex PCR relied on a mix of 60 forward primers for TCR Vbeta segments and 13 reverse primers for TCR Jbeta segments. Amplification of the CDR3 region of rearranged TCR beta genes was performed with a multiplex PCR assay on genomic DNA. The amplified TCR beta libraries were sequenced on the Illumina HiSeq System as 87-base-pair reads. Processing in the source paper ran as follows. In a later analysis, tens of millions of unique TCR beta chains were counted across the approximately 640 repertoires, and around 10 million of these chains were shared by at least two donors. Raw reads were error-corrected and collapsed into unique sequences with a nearest-neighbor algorithm that merged closely related sequences to remove PCR and sequencing errors. Alignment of CDR3 sequences to IMGT reference sequences was used to assign V, D and J gene segments. Each retained sequence needed at least a six-nucleotide match to both a V gene segment and a J gene segment. A rearrangement was called productive if the CDR3 had no stop codons and remained in frame with V and J, and every other rearrangement was called non-productive. Following IMGT convention, CDR3 was defined as the stretch from the second conserved V-encoded cysteine up to the conserved J-encoded phenylalanine. The earlier analysis of 550 to 650 of the donors excluded any sequence lacking an unambiguous match to a single V gene segment. In an earlier analysis of approximately 610 of the donors, V segments were called functional above 56.7% productive rearrangements and were called segregating when the between-donor standard deviation exceeded 5%. To diagnose cytomegalovirus status from the catalog of TCR beta chain sequences, a statistical classification framework was built. A later analysis assigned V and J genes by comparing TCR nucleotide sequences with IMGT/GENE-DB human TR gene sequences. In a later analysis, CDR3 sequences and most-parsimonious VDJ recombination scenarios were assigned using the TCRdist pipeline. In a later analysis, each TCR beta chain was defined by its CDR3 amino acid sequence together with its V-gene family, and reads without a unique V-gene family were excluded. To address suspected cross-contamination and a sequencing artifact, a later analysis removed several hundred highly shared, low-generation-probability nucleotide sequences. In a later analysis, a clonal expansion index was calculated for each public chain from normalized within-repertoire ranks of inferred template counts. A later analysis computed generation probabilities with a VDJ recombination model fitted to out-of-frame rearrangements, and checked the results against IGoR. Hypergeometric tests were used in a later analysis to score TCR-TCR, TCR-HLA and TCR-CMV co-occurrence, with a repertoire-size bias correction applied to the TCR pairs. False discovery rates were estimated in a later analysis by permuting HLA or CMV assignments 20 times. In a later analysis, co-occurring TCRs were grouped with DBSCAN, and TCRdist sequence similarity was added when clustering was performed within HLA-allele-positive subsets. Repertoires with fewer than 30,000 or more than 120,000 public chains were left out of co-occurrence clustering, as were five repertoires with anomalous nucleotide sharing. TCRdb provides this immuneACCESS table in a form limited to in-frame rearrangements. Some clones are lacking; in checked studies, under half of them reflect an unresolved V gene, and why the rest are absent is not known. V and J calls and clone size are copied from that table; D and trimming were computed from the DNA. The sample table on file contains about 160,000 clones. The top ten clonotypes cover around 1.2% of the sample.

Comments on this clone: What antigen it recognizes has not been identified.

In total, roughly 670 healthy bone marrow donors made up the cohort. At the time of sampling, all cohort members were nominally healthy, though unrecorded immune exposures were likely present. The donor tested CMV seronegative and was one of the 352 seronegative cohort members. A peripheral blood sample was provided by each donor, and peripheral blood mononuclear cells were used for TCR beta sequencing. Genomic DNA was extracted from the blood cell samples with the Qiagen DNeasy Blood Extraction Kit. Taken from cysteine to phenylalanine, the CDR3 has 15 residues. Only CDR3 DNA is held: 45 bases, read in frame from base 1. From a lookup of the germline V gene, CDR1 and CDR2 are SNHLY and FYNNEI. At the junction V is shortened by 6 bases and J by 9 bases; bases outside the gene matches: 10.

The sequence came from a woman aged 55-69 years in good health and CMV-seronegative. Sequenced sample: PBMCs. The rearrangement joined TRBV2 to TRBJ1-6; the central 8 bases match TRBD1. The DNA is TGTGCCAGCAGGCCGGACAGGGCTTTCGGTTCACCCCTCCACTTT. This gives the protein CASRPDRAFGSPLHF.